This T cell receptor (beta chain) was obtained from a study of read filtering for tumor transcriptome and immune sequencing. About the study: After DNase treatment, RNA was made into whole-transcriptome libraries.

With V trimmed by 5 bases and J by 3 bases, 6 bases remained unmatched. This CDR3 contains 15 residues. Germline V gene lookup returns CDR1 LNHDA and CDR2 SQIVND (reference sequence). The library was built from 400 ng RNA with molecular barcoded adaptors for alpha/delta and beta/gamma chains. TCRdb reprocessed the reads with MiXCR, giving one entry per CDR3 protein. The sample gives about 86,000 distinct CDR3 sequences, approximately 13% of which show up once; approximately 15% is in the top ten. This clonotype was counted many times. The rearrangement joins TRBV19 to TRBJ2-2; 7 nucleotides agree with TRBD2. Sequenced: a population of CD138-negative cells sorted from bone marrow. This TCR was recovered from a donor over 35 with multiple myeloma. DNA for the CDR3: TGTGCCAGTAGTTTGCTAGCGGACTACACCGGGGAGCTGTTTTTT. Amino acid sequence: CASSLLADYTGELFF. The whole variable domain, filled in from reference TRBV19 and TRBJ2-2, reads DGGITQSPKYLFRKEGQNVTLSCEQNLNHDAMYWYRQDPGQGLRLIYYSQIVNDFQKGDIAEGYSVSREKKESFPLTVTSAQKNPTAFYLCASSLLADYTGELFFGEGSRLTVL.